These 27 T cell receptor beta chains came from one sample sequenced in a study of regulatory T cells in long-lasting Graves disease (dated by TCRdb to the early 2020s). The time point label on this specimen signifies: persistent/refractory GD, antithyroid drugs over 5 years with positive TRAb. For both TCR sequencing and RNA sequencing, RNA was extracted from PBMCs in TRIzol. Library prep was done by multiplex PCR. The sequencer was an Illumina HiSeq 4000. TCR beta libraries were built with iRepertoire HTBI primers and Arm-PCR amplification of CDR3 regions. TCRdb reworked the public reads: Q25 trimming with fastp, MiXCR clone assembly, productive beta chains retained. Rows with a matching CDR3 protein are joined into one entry that keeps the most common DNA and genes. This sample lists 650,000 to 850,000 distinct CDR3 sequences; around 30% were detected once. The ten largest account for about two fifths of the sample.

Sequencing was performed on peripheral blood mononuclear cells (PBMCs), taken when the disease was refractory, from a patient treated with antithyroid drugs. The receptors originated from a female donor with Graves disease.

This clonotype was seen only a few times. This chain links TRBV30 with TRBJ1-2; tentatively, D is TRBD1 (5 bases). Germline CDR1 is GTSNPN and CDR2 is SVGIG (reference sequence). The germline V and J ends were trimmed by 0 bases and 4 bases, with 15 bases remaining between them. This CDR3 comprises 15 residues. Here the CDR3 DNA reads TGTGCCTGGAGTGTACCGCGACAGAACCTCTATGGCTACACCTTC. Translated, it gives CAWSVPRQNLYGYTF.

The V and J genes are TRBV9 and TRBJ1-2; tentative D call: TRBD1 (5 bases). Germline V gene data show CDR1 as SGDLS and CDR2 as YYNGEE. This CDR3 is 15 amino acids long. V was clipped by 6 bases and J by 5 bases, with 20 bases between them. This CDR3 reads CASTPGPGREYGYTF. In nucleotides, the CDR3 is TGTGCCAGCACCCCGGGGCCCGGCCGTGAGTATGGCTACACCTTC.

This clonotype was counted a few times. V usage is TRBV24-1 and J usage is TRBJ1-1; unclear D gene. The V gene's germline CDR1 is KGHDR and CDR2 SFDVKD. V gave up 4 bases and J gave up 1 base, with 9 bases separating them. CDR3 length: 14 residues. CDR3 amino acids: CATSDPRRNTEAFF. CDR3 sequence (DNA): TGTGCCACCAGTGACCCGAGGAGGAACACTGAAGCTTTCTTT.

This chain links TRBV11-2 with TRBJ2-5; D unclear. Germline V gives CDR1 SGHAT, CDR2 FQNNGV. The CDR3 covers 17 residues. Trimming took off 1 base at V and 1 base at J, with 16 bases between the two ends. DNA for the CDR3: TGTGCCAGCAGCTTAGGGGTCGGGTCCGCATTCCAAGAGACCCAGTACTTC. This sequence encodes CASSLGVGSAFQETQYF.

J is TRBJ1-1 and V is TRBV6-5, with D hard to call. Trimming removed 2 bases from V and 5 bases from J, with 12 bases in between. Germline assignment: CDR1 MNHEY and CDR2 SVGAGI. The CDR3 has 14 residues. CDR3 amino acids: CASSYLPSGTEAFF. The CDR3 DNA follows: TGTGCCAGCAGTTACCTGCCTAGTGGAACTGAAGCTTTCTTT.

This clonotype was observed a handful of times. This chain joins TRBV2 and TRBJ1-6; 9 positions match TRBD1. Germline V gene lookup returns CDR1 SNHLY and CDR2 FYNNEI. The ends lost 0 bases at V and 9 bases at J; junction bases unmatched: 6. This CDR3 spans 16 amino acids. The DNA of the CDR3 is TGTGCCAGCAGTGAAGCCACAGGGGGCTATGGTTCACCCCTCCACTTT. Translated: CASSEATGGYGSPLHF.

The chain links TRBV28 to TRBJ1-5; no reliable D call. The CDR3 has 15 amino acids. From germline, CDR1 is MDHEN and CDR2 SYDVKM. V was shortened by 1 base and J by 2 bases, with 9 bases between the two germline ends. CDR3 sequence: CASSLFGQGNQPQHF. CDR3 nucleotides: TGTGCCAGCAGTTTATTCGGGCAGGGCAATCAGCCCCAGCATTTT. The variable domain in full, completed from reference TRBV28 and TRBJ1-5, reads DVKVTQSSRYLVKRTGEKVFLECVQDMDHENMFWYRQDPGLGLRLIYFSYDVKMKEKGDIPEGYSVSREKKERFSLILESASTNQTSMYLCASSLFGQGNQPQHFGDGTRLSIL.

The chain has TRBV30 and TRBJ2-7, with TRBD1 identical over 10 bases. V gave up 1 base and J gave up 4 bases; unmatched junction bases: 1. Germline V gives CDR1 GTSNPN, CDR2 SVGIG (reference sequence). The CDR3 is made up of 13 amino acids. The DNA for the CDR3 is TGTGCCTGGAGTGAGGGACAGGGGTACGAGCAGTACTTC. This encodes CAWSEGQGYEQYF. Variable domain in full (rest from reference TRBV30 and TRBJ2-7): SQTIHQWPATLVQPVGSPLSLECTVEGTSNPNLYWYRQAAGRGLQLLFYSVGIGQISSEVPQNLSASRPQDRQFILSSKKLLLSDSGFYLCAWSEGQGYEQYFGPGTRLTVT.

The genes are TRBV5-1 and TRBJ1-1, with 7 bases that match TRBD1. The CDR3 runs 15 residues. In germline, CDR1 is SGHRS, CDR2 YFSETQ. Trimming cost V 5 bases and J 1 base; bases outside gene matches: 8. CDR3 residues: CASRPTGARNTEAFF. The DNA of the CDR3 is TGCGCCAGCAGACCAACAGGGGCGCGGAACACTGAAGCTTTCTTT. Filled out from reference TRBV5-1 and TRBJ1-1, the complete variable domain reads KAGVTQTPRYLIKTRGQQVTLSCSPISGHRSVSWYQQTPGQGLQFLFEYFSETQRNKGNFPGRFSGRQFSNSRSEMNVSTLELGDSALYLCASRPTGARNTEAFFGQGTRLTVV.

The chain joins TRBV24-1 to TRBJ1-1; 7 positions match TRBD1. CDR1 and CDR2 from the germline V gene are KGHDR and SFDVKD. The CDR3 sequence is 15 residues long. V lost 3 bases, J lost 4 bases, and 7 bases stayed unmatched. In nucleotides, the CDR3 is TGTGCCACCAGTGATCGGGACAGAGAGGGCACTGAAGCTTTCTTT. As protein: CATSDRDREGTEAFF.

Comment on this clonotype: A much more abundant neighbour one base away suggests this may be a read error. The rearrangement joins TRBV2 to TRBJ1-5, with D maybe TRBD1 (5 bases). CDR3 size: 15 residues. CDR1 and CDR2 from the germline V gene are SNHLY and FYNNEI. The germline V and J ends were trimmed by 6 bases and 5 bases, with 17 bases remaining between them. The CDR3 nucleotides are TGTGCCAGCAGAAAAACCGGACAAAACGATCAGCCCCAGCATTTT. It yields the protein CASRKTGQNDQPQHF.

The V gene is TRBV30, the J gene TRBJ2-7; D ambiguous. Germline lookup yields CDR1 GTSNPN and CDR2 SVGIG (reference sequence). This CDR3 spans 13 amino acids. Trimming shortened V by 5 bases and J by 0 bases, and 11 bases separated the two germline ends. CDR3 residues: CAWGFPSSYEQYF. The DNA for the CDR3 is TGTGCCTGGGGATTCCCTAGCTCCTACGAGCAGTACTTC.

This clonotype was observed at least ten times. The genes are TRBV12-3 or TRBV12-4 and TRBJ2-4, with 11 positions matching TRBD1. The J segment lost 10 bases and the V segment lost 0 bases, leaving 2 bases of the junction unmatched. This CDR3 comprises 14 residues. The CDR3 DNA is TGTGCCAGCAGTTTAGCGGGACAGGGGGGGATTCAGTACTTC. Translated: CASSLAGQGGIQYF.

The chain employs TRBV3-1 and TRBJ2-2; D may be TRBD2 (6 bases). Trimming took 2 bases from V and 0 from J, leaving 10 bases between them. From germline, CDR1 is LGHDT and CDR2 YNNKEL (reference sequence). The CDR3 is made up of 16 amino acids. The CDR3 coding sequence is TGTGCCAGCAGCCAATATGCGGGAACGAACACCGGGGAGCTGTTTTTT. As protein: CASSQYAGTNTGELFF.

Worth noting for this clonotype: A read error may explain this, as a much larger clone is one base away. The chain links TRBV6-1 to TRBJ2-7; TRBD2 matches at 13 bases. The CDR3 runs to 15 residues. Germline loops: CDR1 MNHNS, CDR2 SASEGT. J was trimmed by 5 bases and V by 4 bases; bases with no gene match: 5. CDR3 bases: TGTGCCAGCAGTGGACTAGCGGGAGGCCCCCACGAGCAGTACTTC. This gives the protein CASSGLAGGPHEQYF.

A word on this clonotype: A much larger clone sits a single nucleotide away, making a read error possible. This chain links TRBV6-5 with TRBJ2-5; D possibly corresponds to TRBD1 (6 bases). The CDR3 sequence is 14 residues long. V was clipped by 2 bases and J by 5 bases, with 12 bases between them. From germline, CDR1 is MNHEY and CDR2 SVGAGI. Here the CDR3 DNA reads TGTGCCAGCAGTTACAGGGACAAGATTGAGACCCAGTACTTC. This codes for CASSYRDKIETQYF.

V and J are TRBV5-4 and TRBJ1-1, with 9 nucleotides matching TRBD1. Germline lookup yields CDR1 SGHNT and CDR2 YYREEE (reference sequence). The J segment lost 6 bases and the V segment lost 4 bases, leaving 4 bases of the junction unmatched. The CDR3 totals 13 residues. CDR3 region: CASSQQGAAEAFF. The CDR3 DNA is TGTGCCAGCAGCCAACAGGGGGCCGCTGAAGCTTTCTTT.

The chain uses TRBV29-1 and TRBJ1-3; 7 nucleotides align to TRBD1. Germline lookup yields CDR1 SQVTM and CDR2 ANQGSEA. The ends lost 7 bases at V and 0 bases at J; junction bases unmatched: 3. CDR3 size: 13 residues. The CDR3 here is CSAGDSSGNTIYF. The CDR3 DNA follows: TGCAGCGCCGGGGACAGCTCTGGAAACACCATATATTTT. The variable domain in full, completed from reference TRBV29-1 and TRBJ1-3, reads SAVISQKPSRDICQRGTSLTIQCQVDSQVTMMFWYRQQPGQSLTLIATANQGSEATYESGFVIDKFPISRPNLTFSTLTVSNMSPEDSSIYLCSAGDSSGNTIYFGEGSWLTVV.

This clonotype has ten or more counts. This chain uses TRBV28 with TRBJ1-1; D gene uncertain. Germline CDR1 is MDHEN and CDR2 is SYDVKM. CDR3 size: 14 residues. V was clipped by 3 bases and J by 3 bases, with 11 bases between them. In nucleotides, the CDR3 is TGTGCCAGCAGTTTTAGGCCCAGACACACTGAAGCTTTCTTT. This encodes CASSFRPRHTEAFF.

The chain carries TRBV7-2 and TRBJ1-4; D gene uncertain. The V and J ends lost 5 bases and 0 bases respectively, with 16 bases between them. CDR1 is SGHTA and CDR2 is FQGNSA in the germline V gene. CDR3 size: 17 residues. CDR3 region: CASSLSVWAATNEKLFF. DNA of the CDR3: TGTGCCAGCAGCCTCTCAGTATGGGCCGCAACTAATGAAAAACTGTTTTTT.

In its sample, this clonotype was seen many times. This chain joins TRBV7-2 and TRBJ1-1; D possibly corresponds to TRBD1 (6 bases). The CDR3 runs to 12 residues. Deletions cut 6 bases from V and 7 bases from J, with 12 bases between. Germline assignment: CDR1 SGHTA and CDR2 FQGNSA. The CDR3: CASSKGGGEAFF. The CDR3 DNA reads as TGTGCCAGCAGTAAAGGGGGGGGTGAAGCTTTCTTT.

Many counts were recorded for this clonotype. The V gene is TRBV5-1, the J gene TRBJ1-1; no firm D call. This CDR3 region has 15 residues. Germline V lookup: CDR1 SGHRS, CDR2 YFSETQ. The V gene lost 0 bases and the J gene lost 5 bases, with 14 bases spanning the gap. The CDR3 DNA follows: TGCGCCAGCAGCTTGGCCTTGGAGGGTTGGACTGAAGCTTTCTTT. This translates into CASSLALEGWTEAFF.

This clonotype was picked up one time. The chain has TRBV29-1 and TRBJ1-1; 8 positions match TRBD1. Trimming removed 6 bases from V and 10 bases from J; junction bases left unmatched: 7. The CDR3 is 11 amino acids. CDR1 SQVTM and CDR2 ANQGSEA come from the germline V gene. Written as DNA, the CDR3 is TGCAGCGTGGACAGGGCCCTGGGAGCTTTCTTT. Protein: CSVDRALGAFF.

Ten or more counts support this clonotype. This chain uses TRBV2 with TRBJ1-1; TRBD1 aligns across 7 bases. The V and J ends lost 4 bases and 4 bases, in that order; junction bases with no gene match: 3. Germline V gives CDR1 SNHLY, CDR2 FYNNEI. The CDR3 covers 13 residues. CDR3 sequence (DNA): TGTGCCAGCAGTGCAGGGGGGAGCACTGAAGCTTTCTTT. It yields the protein CASSAGGSTEAFF.

This clonotype was seen more than once but under ten times. An end of the junction does not agree with germline; a read error may underlie this. The chain recombines TRBV6-5 with TRBJ1-5, with D hard to call. Germline-derived CDR1 and CDR2 are MNHEY and SVGAGI. This CDR3 is 13 amino acids long. The CDR3 sequence is CASSSHSTQPQHF. The CDR3 bases are TGTGCCAGCAGTTCACACAGCACTCAGCCCCAGCATTTT.

The table lists this clonotype with a few counts. The V call is TRBV14, the J call TRBJ1-2; D is unclear. The CDR3 is 13 residues long. Per germline, CDR1 SGHDN and CDR2 FVKESK. V lost 1 base to trimming and J lost 8 bases, with 11 bases between them. This CDR3 is CASSQVRGSGYTF. CDR3 DNA: TGTGCCAGCAGCCAAGTTCGTGGGAGCGGCTACACCTTC.

The CDR3 DNA sequence: TGTGCCAGCAGCCCCCCAGGGTTCAAGGGCCCCGGTAGGGGCTACACCTTC. The encoded protein is CASSPPGFKGPGRGYTF. The V gene is TRBV11-2, the J gene TRBJ1-2, with D possibly being TRBD1 (5 bases). Germline CDR1 and CDR2: SGHAT and FQNNGV. The CDR3 spans 17 residues. Trimming cost V 5 bases and J 8 bases, with 27 bases left between them.